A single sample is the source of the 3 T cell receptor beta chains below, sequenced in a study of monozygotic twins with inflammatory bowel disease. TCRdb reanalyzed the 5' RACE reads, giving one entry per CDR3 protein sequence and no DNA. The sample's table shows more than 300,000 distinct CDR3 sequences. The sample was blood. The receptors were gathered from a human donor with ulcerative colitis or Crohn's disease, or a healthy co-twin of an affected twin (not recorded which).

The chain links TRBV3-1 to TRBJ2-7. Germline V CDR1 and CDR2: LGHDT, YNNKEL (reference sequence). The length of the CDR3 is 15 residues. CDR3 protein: CASSQDPTNPYEQYF.

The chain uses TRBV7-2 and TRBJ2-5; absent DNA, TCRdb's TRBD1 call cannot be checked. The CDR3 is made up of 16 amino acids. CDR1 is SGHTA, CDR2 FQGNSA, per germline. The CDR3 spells CASSLDARGRFGTQYF.

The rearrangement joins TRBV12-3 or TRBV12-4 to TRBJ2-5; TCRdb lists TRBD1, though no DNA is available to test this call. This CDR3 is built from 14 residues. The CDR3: CASSSDRGLETQYF.